These 10 T cell receptor beta chains were all obtained from the same sample, sequenced in a study of radiation and T cells in renal cell carcinoma. The method was immunoSEQ multiplex PCR; TCRdb's version includes in-frame clones alone and lacks a portion of them. Counted here are roughly 80,000 clones, 75% to 90% occurring once; the ten biggest clones make up approximately 2.4%. Indicated time point: blood 4 weeks post-SBRT, at nephrectomy. The treatment was: 15 Gy SBRT to primary tumor, nephrectomy 4 weeks later. Sequenced here: blood, sampled from a patient whose treatment included radiotherapy and nephrectomy. These receptors originate from a woman aged 55-70 years with renal cell carcinoma.

The V and J genes are TRBV9 and TRBJ1-5; 8 nucleotides match TRBD1. Germline CDR1 is SGDLS and CDR2 is YYNGEE. The CDR3 runs to 15 residues. V dropped 0 bases and J dropped 4; count of bases not matched to a gene: 3. CDR3 coding DNA: TGTGCCAGCAGCGTAGACCAGGGGGCAAATCAGCCCCAGCATTTT. This encodes CASSVDQGANQPQHF.

This chain joins TRBV2 and TRBJ2-6; D is unclear. The CDR3 has 12 amino acids. The germline CDR1 and CDR2 sequences are SNHLY and FYNNEI. Trimming took off 8 bases at V and 2 bases at J, with 4 bases between the two ends. The CDR3 spells CASSPGANVLTF. DNA for the CDR3: TGTGCCAGCTCCCCTGGGGCCAACGTCCTGACTTTC. The whole variable domain, remainder taken from reference TRBV2 and TRBJ2-6, is EPEVTQTPSHQVTQMGQEVILRCVPISNHLYFYWYRQILGQKVEFLVSFYNNEISEKSEIFDDQFSVERPDGSNFTLKIRSTKLEDSAMYFCASSPGANVLTFGAGSRLTVL.

This clone was observed once. The chain is built from TRBV2 and TRBJ1-2, with D possibly matching TRBD1 (5 bases). The germline CDR1 and CDR2 sequences are SNHLY and FYNNEI. The CDR3 contains 18 residues. Trimming shortened V by 2 bases and J by 2 bases, and 21 bases separated the two germline ends. The CDR3 bases are TGTGCCAGCAGTGAACCGCTAGTTAGGCAGGGCACAAACTATGGCTACACCTTC. It translates to CASSEPLVRQGTNYGYTF.

This sequence joins TRBV2 and TRBJ2-2, with TRBD2 matching 9 bases. There are 16 residues in the CDR3. V was pared by 3 bases and J by 6 bases, with 8 bases of the junction left unmatched. Germline CDR1 reads SNHLY; CDR2 reads FYNNEI. Written as DNA, the CDR3 is TGTGCCAGCAGTGACCGGCGGCGGGGGGGCGCCGGGGAGCTGTTTTTT. Encoded protein: CASSDRRRGGAGELFF.

The chain carries TRBV29-1 and TRBJ1-1, with D tentatively TRBD1 (5 bases). The germline gives CDR1 SQVTM, CDR2 ANQGSEA. V was cut by 6 bases and J by 3 bases, with 14 bases left in between. The CDR3 runs 13 residues. This CDR3 is CSVTRAMDTEAFF. CDR3 DNA sequence: TGCAGCGTCACCAGGGCTATGGACACTGAAGCTTTCTTT.

This chain uses TRBV5-4 with TRBJ1-2; D gene ambiguous. CDR1 is SGHNT, CDR2 YYREEE, per germline (reference sequence). With 0 bases removed from V and 4 bases from J, the gap between germline ends came to 10 bases. This CDR3 has 14 residues. Written as DNA, the CDR3 is TGTGCCAGCAGCTTGGTTCGGGCCGCCTATGGCTACACCTTC. This encodes CASSLVRAAYGYTF.

V gene TRBV2 combines with J gene TRBJ2-3; 11 bases match TRBD2. The CDR3 runs 15 residues. The germline gives CDR1 SNHLY, CDR2 FYNNEI. V lost 3 bases to trimming and J lost 5 bases; unmatched junction nucleotides: 4. The CDR3 loop reads CASSELAGGGDTQYF. For the CDR3, the DNA is TGTGCCAGCAGTGAGCTAGCGGGGGGAGGAGATACGCAGTATTTT.

The gene calls are TRBV7-2 and TRBJ1-5, with D unclear. The CDR3 totals 15 residues. Germline V gene data show CDR1 as SGHTA and CDR2 as FQGNSA. Trimming left V 2 bases short and J 1 base short, with 9 bases between. The CDR3 region has the DNA TGTGCCAGCAGCTTATCGACGGGCAGCAATCAGCCCCAGCATTTT. Translated: CASSLSTGSNQPQHF.

The V gene is TRBV11-3, the J gene TRBJ2-1; TRBD1 or TRBD2 may be the D gene (6 bases each). Germline CDR1 is SGHNT and CDR2 is YENEEA. The V gene lost 4 bases and the J gene lost 10 bases, with 20 bases spanning the gap. The CDR3 has 15 amino acids. The CDR3 sequence is CASSSRGLATGEQFF. Here the CDR3 DNA reads TGTGCCAGCAGCTCCCGGGGGCTAGCAACGGGCGAGCAGTTCTTC.

This clone appeared once. The rearrangement joins TRBV29-1 to TRBJ1-2, with D tentatively TRBD1 (5 bases). CDR3 size: 14 residues. Germline V gene lookup returns CDR1 SQVTM and CDR2 ANQGSEA. V lost 5 bases and J 1 base, leaving 14 bases between the germline ends. CDR3 in DNA: TGCAGCGTTTTCTTAACAGGATATAACTATGGCTACACCTTC. It translates to CSVFLTGYNYGYTF.